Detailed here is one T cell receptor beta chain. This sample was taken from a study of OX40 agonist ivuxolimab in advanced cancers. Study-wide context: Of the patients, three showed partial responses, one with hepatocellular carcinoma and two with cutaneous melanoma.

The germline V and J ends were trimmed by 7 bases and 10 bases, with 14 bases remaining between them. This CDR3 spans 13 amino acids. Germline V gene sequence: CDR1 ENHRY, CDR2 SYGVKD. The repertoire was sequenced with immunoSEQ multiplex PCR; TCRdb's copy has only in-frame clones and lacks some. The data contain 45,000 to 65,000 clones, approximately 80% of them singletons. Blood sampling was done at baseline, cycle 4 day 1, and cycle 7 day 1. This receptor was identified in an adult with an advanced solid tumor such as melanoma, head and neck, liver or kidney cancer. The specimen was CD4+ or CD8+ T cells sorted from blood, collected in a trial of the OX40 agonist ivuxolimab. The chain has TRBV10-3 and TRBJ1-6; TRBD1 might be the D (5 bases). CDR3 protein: CAINNGGSSPLHF. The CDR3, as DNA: TGTGCCATCAACAATGGGGGTAGCTCACCCCTCCACTTT.